The present entry profiles one T cell receptor (beta chain) with its context. The CDR3 has 14 residues. From germline, CDR1 is SGHAT and CDR2 FQNNGV. V lost 5 bases, J lost 0 bases, and 8 bases lay in between. The data originate from a study of blood T cell repertoires in COVID-19. Study at large: The United States, Italy and Spain supplied acute and convalescent COVID-19 samples. PBMCs, B-cell-depleted T cells, or T cells were the source of the cDNA or gDNA that made up the material.

As processed by the authors: Estimated nucleated cell counts came from reference gene primer amplification. The repertoire was sequenced with immunoSEQ multiplex PCR; TCRdb's copy has only in-frame clones and lacks some. Clone size and V and J calls were adopted from that table, with D and trimming inferred from the DNA. The sample contains a few hundred thousand clones, roughly nine tenths of which appear only once. Sequenced input: peripheral blood. This sequence was found in a man between 18 and 35 years old with active or convalescent COVID-19. This chain links TRBV11-2 with TRBJ1-3; maybe TRBD1 (6 bases). The CDR3: CASSRGYSGNTIYF. CDR3 nucleotide sequence: TGTGCCAGCAGCAGGGGGTACTCTGGAAACACCATATATTTT. The variable domain in full, completed from reference TRBV11-2 and TRBJ1-3, reads EAGVAQSPRYKIIEKRQSVAFWCNPISGHATLYWYQQILGQGPKLLIQFQNNGVVDDSQLPKDRFSAERLKGVDSTLKIQPAKLEDSAVYLCASSRGYSGNTIYFGEGSWLTVV.